At least ten counts were recorded for the clone carrying this T cell receptor (beta chain). Its antigen is not identified. This sample stems from a study of human T cells and chemical hapten exposure. Study-wide results and caveats: PT1 expanded TCR numbers tracked positively with patch test score. Counts of TCRs above 1 in 1000 frequency stayed unchanged with DPC sensitization.

This CDR3 region has 13 residues. V shed 10 bases and J shed 5 bases, with 18 bases lying between them. The germline V gene has CDR1 LNHDA and CDR2 SQIVND (reference sequence). Individual cDNA molecules in this library carried unique molecular identifiers. Each CDR3 protein gets one entry after TCRdb re-called the RACE reads with MiXCR. The repertoire includes about 69,000 distinct CDR3 sequences, 10% of them detected once, and 6.8% sits in the top ten. The time point was: patch test 2, 6 weeks after DPC sensitization. Treatment noted: therapeutic diphenylcyclopropenone sensitization with weekly scalp DPC.

The receptor comes from a woman aged 45 to 65 with alopecia areata. Some clones in this sample may be carry-over from other donors' samples. The starting material was whole blood, obtained in connection with sensitization to the hapten diphenylcyclopropenone (DPC). This chain joins TRBV19 and TRBJ2-7; D is uncertain. Here the CDR3 DNA reads TGTGCCACCCTGGGGTCGGACCAGAACGAGCAGTACTTC. As protein: CATLGSDQNEQYF.